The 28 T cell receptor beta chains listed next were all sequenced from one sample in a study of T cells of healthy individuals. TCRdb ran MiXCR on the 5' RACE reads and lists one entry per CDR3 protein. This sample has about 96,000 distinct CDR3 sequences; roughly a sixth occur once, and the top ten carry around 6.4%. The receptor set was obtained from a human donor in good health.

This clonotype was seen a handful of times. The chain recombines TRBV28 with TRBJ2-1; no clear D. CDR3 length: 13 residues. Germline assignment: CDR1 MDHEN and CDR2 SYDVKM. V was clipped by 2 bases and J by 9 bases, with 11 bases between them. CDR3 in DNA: TGTGCCAGCAGTTTACTGGGCGGCGGTGAGCAGTTCTTC. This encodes CASSLLGGGEQFF.

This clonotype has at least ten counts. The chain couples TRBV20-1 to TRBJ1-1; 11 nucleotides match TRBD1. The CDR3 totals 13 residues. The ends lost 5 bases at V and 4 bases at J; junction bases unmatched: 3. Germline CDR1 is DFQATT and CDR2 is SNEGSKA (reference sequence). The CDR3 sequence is CSAGGTGGTEAFF. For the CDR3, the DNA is TGCAGTGCTGGAGGGACAGGGGGCACTGAAGCTTTCTTT.

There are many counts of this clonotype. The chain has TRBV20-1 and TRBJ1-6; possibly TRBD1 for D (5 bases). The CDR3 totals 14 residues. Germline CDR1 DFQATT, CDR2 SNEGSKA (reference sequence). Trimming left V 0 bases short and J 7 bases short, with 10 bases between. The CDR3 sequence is CSARDDSANSPLHF. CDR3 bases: TGCAGTGCTAGAGACGACAGCGCGAATTCACCCCTCCACTTT.

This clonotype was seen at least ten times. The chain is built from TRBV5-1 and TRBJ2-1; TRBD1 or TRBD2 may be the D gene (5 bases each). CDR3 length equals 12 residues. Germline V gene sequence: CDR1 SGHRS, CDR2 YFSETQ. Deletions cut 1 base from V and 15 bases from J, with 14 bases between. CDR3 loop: CASSLIGHGLFF. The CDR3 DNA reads TGCGCCAGCAGCTTGATCGGACATGGACTGTTCTTC.

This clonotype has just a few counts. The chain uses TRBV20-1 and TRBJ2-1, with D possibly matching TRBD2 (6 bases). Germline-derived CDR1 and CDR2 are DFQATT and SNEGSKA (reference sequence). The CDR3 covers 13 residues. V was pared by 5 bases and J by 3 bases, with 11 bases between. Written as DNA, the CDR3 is TGCAGTGCTGCGGGACCATTCTACAATGAGCAGTTCTTC. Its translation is CSAAGPFYNEQFF.

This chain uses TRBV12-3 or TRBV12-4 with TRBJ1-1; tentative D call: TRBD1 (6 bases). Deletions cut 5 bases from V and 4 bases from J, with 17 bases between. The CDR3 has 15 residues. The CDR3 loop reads CASSRPSGAGTEAFF. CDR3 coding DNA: TGTGCCAGCAGTAGGCCCTCGGGGGCGGGCACTGAAGCTTTCTTT.

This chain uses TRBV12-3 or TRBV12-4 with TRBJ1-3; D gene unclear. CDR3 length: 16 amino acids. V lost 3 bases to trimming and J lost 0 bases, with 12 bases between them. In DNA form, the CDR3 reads TGTGCCAGCAGTTTGACTTCTCGCTCCTCTGGAAACACCATATATTTT. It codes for CASSLTSRSSGNTIYF.

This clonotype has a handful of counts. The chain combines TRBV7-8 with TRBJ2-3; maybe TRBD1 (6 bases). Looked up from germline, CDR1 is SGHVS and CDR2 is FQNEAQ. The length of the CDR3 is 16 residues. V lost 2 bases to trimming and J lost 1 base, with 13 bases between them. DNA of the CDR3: TGTGCCAGCAGCTTAATCAGGGGTAAAGGCACAGATACGCAGTATTTT. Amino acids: CASSLIRGKGTDTQYF.

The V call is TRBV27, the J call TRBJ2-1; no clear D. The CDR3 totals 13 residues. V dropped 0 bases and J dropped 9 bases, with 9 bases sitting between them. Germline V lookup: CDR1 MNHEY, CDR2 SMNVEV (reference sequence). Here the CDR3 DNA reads TGTGCCAGCAGTTTATCCGATGCAGGTGAGCAGTTCTTC. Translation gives CASSLSDAGEQFF.

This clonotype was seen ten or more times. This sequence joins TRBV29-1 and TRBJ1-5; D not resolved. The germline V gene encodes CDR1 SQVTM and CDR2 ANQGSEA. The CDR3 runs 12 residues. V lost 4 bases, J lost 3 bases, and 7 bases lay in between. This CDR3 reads CSVGQINQPQHF. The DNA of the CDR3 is TGCAGCGTTGGGCAGATCAATCAGCCCCAGCATTTT.

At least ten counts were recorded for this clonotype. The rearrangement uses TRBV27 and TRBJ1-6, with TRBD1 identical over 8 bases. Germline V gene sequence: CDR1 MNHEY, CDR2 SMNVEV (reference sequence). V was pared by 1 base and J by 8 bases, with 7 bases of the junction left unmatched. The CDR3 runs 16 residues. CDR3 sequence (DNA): TGTGCCAGCAGTTTATACCGGACAGGGTATCATTCACCCCTCCACTTT. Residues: CASSLYRTGYHSPLHF.

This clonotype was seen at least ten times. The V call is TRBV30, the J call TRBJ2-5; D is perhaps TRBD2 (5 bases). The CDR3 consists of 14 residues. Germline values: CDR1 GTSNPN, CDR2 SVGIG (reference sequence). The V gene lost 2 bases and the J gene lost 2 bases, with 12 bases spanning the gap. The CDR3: CAWSRGRIQETQYF. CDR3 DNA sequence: TGTGCCTGGAGTCGAGGGAGAATTCAAGAGACCCAGTACTTC.

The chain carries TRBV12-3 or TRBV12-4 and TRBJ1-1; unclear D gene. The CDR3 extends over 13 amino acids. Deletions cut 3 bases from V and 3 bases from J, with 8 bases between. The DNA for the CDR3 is TGTGCCAGCAGTTTGGGTGTTTACACTGAAGCTTTCTTT. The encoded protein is CASSLGVYTEAFF.

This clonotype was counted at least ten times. The CDR3: CSVDSGSRNEQYF. The DNA of the CDR3 is TGCAGCGTTGATTCGGGATCAAGGAACGAGCAGTACTTC. V is TRBV29-1 and J is TRBJ2-7, with D tentatively TRBD2 (5 bases). The V gene lost 3 bases and the J gene lost 5 bases, with 14 bases spanning the gap. The CDR3 is made up of 13 amino acids. CDR1 is SQVTM, CDR2 ANQGSEA, per germline.

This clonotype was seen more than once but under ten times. The CDR3 DNA sequence: TGTGCCACCAGCAGAGATCAGGGTTCACCCCTCCACTTT. This encodes CATSRDQGSPLHF. The rearrangement links TRBV15 to TRBJ1-6, with a tentative D call TRBD1 (5 bases). Trimming shortened V by 0 bases and J by 9 bases, and 6 bases separated the two germline ends. Germline V gene lookup returns CDR1 LNHNV and CDR2 YYDKDF (reference sequence). The CDR3 runs 13 residues.

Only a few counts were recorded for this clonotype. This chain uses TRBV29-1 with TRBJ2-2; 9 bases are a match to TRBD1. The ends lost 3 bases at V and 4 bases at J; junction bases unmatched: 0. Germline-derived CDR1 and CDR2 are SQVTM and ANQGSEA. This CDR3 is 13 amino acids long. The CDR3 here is CSVEGQGTGELFF. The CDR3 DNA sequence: TGCAGCGTTGAGGGACAGGGCACCGGGGAGCTGTTTTTT.

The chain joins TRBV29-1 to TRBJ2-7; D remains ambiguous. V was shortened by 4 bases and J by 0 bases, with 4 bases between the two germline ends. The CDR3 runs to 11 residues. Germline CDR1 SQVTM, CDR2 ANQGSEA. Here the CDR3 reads CSVGNSYEQYF. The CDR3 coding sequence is TGCAGCGTTGGGAACTCCTACGAGCAGTACTTC.

CDR3 sequence reads: CASSQDQDFSYNEQFF. DNA of the CDR3: TGCGCCAGCAGCCAAGATCAAGACTTTTCCTACAATGAGCAGTTCTTC. The chain carries TRBV4-3 and TRBJ2-1, with D unresolved. The CDR3 is 16 residues long. The germline V gene has CDR1 LGHNA and CDR2 YSLEER. Trimming left V 0 bases short and J 1 base short, with 10 bases between.

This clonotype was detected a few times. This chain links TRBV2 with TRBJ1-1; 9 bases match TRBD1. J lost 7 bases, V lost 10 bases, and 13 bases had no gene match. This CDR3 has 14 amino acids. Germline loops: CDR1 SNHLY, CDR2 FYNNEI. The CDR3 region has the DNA TGTGCCACCACGTTCCGGGACAGGGCCCGTGAAGCTTTCTTT. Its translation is CATTFRDRAREAFF.

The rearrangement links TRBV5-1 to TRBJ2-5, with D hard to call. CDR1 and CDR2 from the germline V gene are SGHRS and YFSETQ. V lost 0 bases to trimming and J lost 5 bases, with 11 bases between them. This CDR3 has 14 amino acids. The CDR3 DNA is TGCGCCAGCAGCTTGGTGGATAATCAGGAGACCCAGTACTTC. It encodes CASSLVDNQETQYF.

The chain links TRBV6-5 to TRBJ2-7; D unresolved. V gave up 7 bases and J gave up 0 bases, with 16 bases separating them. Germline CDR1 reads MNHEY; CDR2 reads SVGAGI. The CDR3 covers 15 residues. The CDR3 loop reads CASTFNSAYSYEQYF. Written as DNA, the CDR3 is TGTGCCAGCACCTTTAACTCGGCTTACTCCTACGAGCAGTACTTC.

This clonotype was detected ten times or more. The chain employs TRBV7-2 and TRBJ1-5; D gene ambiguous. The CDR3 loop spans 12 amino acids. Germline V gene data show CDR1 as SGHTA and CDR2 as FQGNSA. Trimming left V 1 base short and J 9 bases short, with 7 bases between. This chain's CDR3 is CASSLDTGPQHF. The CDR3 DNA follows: TGTGCCAGCAGCTTAGATACCGGGCCCCAGCATTTT.

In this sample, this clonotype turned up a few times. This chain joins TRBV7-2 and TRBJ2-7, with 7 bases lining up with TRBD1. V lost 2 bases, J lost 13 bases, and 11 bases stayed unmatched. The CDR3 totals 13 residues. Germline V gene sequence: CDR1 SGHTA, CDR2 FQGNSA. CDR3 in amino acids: CASSLIGSGQPYF. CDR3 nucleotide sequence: TGTGCCAGCAGCTTAATAGGGTCGGGACAGCCATACTTC.

As DNA, the CDR3 is TGCAGTGCATCGACTAGCGGGAGGGATCGAGCCAAAAACATTCAGTACTTC. As protein: CSASTSGRDRAKNIQYF. This rearrangement joins TRBV20-1 to TRBJ2-4; 14 bases agree with TRBD2. Losses at the gene ends were 6 bases for V and 0 bases for J; bases not matched to a gene: 7. The CDR3 totals 17 residues. Germline assignment: CDR1 DFQATT and CDR2 SNEGSKA (reference sequence).

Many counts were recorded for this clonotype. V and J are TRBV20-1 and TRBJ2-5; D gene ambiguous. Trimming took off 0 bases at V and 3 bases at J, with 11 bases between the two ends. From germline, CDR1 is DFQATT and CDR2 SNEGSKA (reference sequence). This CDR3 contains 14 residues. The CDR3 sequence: CSAREYIRKETQYF. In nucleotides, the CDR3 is TGCAGTGCTAGAGAGTACATACGGAAAGAGACCCAGTACTTC.

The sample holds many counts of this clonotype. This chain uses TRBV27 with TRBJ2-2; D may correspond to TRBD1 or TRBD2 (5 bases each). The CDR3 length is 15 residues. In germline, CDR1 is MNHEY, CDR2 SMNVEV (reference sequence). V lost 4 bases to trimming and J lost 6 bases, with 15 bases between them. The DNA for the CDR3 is TGTGCCAGCAGTTCAGGGACGGACCGCGCCGGGGAGCTGTTTTTT. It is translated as CASSSGTDRAGELFF.

CDR3 DNA: TGTGCCATCAGTGAGGGACAGGGAGGAGAAAAACTGTTTTTT. This codes for CAISEGQGGEKLFF. The chain is built from TRBV10-3 and TRBJ1-4, with 8 bases fitting TRBD1. Trimming took 2 bases from V and 8 from J; bases not matched to a gene: 4. Looked up from germline, CDR1 is ENHRY and CDR2 is SYGVKD. The CDR3 totals 14 residues.

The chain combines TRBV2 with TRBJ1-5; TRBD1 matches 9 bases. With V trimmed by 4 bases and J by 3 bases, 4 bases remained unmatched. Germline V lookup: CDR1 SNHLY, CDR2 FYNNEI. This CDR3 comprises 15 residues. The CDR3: CASSAGTGNNQPQHF. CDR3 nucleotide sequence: TGTGCCAGCAGTGCCGGGACAGGGAACAATCAGCCCCAGCATTTT.